This TCR beta chain is drawn from a study of blood T cell repertoires in COVID-19. The overall study: PBMCs, B-cell-depleted T cells, or T cells were the source of the cDNA or gDNA that made up the material.

J was trimmed by 3 bases and V by 3 bases; bases with no gene match: 5. Germline loops: CDR1 LGHDT, CDR2 YNNKEL (reference sequence). There are 16 residues in the CDR3. The study recruited people aged about 18 to 95 years across approximately 24 US areas. Recovery meant two consecutive negative NP/OP PCR tests, professional clearance, or resolved symptoms. Original analysis: Reference gene primers were amplified, and this amplification served to estimate nucleated cell counts. Generated by immunoSEQ multiplex PCR, the TCRdb table keeps only in-frame clones and is missing some. V and J calls and clone size are those listed in that table; D and trimming were worked out from the DNA. The table records around 310,000 clones, roughly 91% of them present only once.

Sequenced: PBMCs or T cells enriched from blood (not recorded which). The chain carries TRBV3-1 (or the pseudogene TRBV3-2) and TRBJ2-3; 11 bases align to TRBD2. The origin of this receptor is a woman aged 25 to 39 who had recovered from COVID-19. CDR3: CASSHSGRAGTDTQYF. The CDR3 region has the DNA TGTGCCAGCAGCCATAGCGGGAGGGCCGGGACAGATACGCAGTATTTT.